This passage covers 27 T cell receptor beta chains from one sample sequenced in a study of T cells in women clearing cervical HPV infection. Sequencing used immunoSEQ multiplex PCR; TCRdb keeps in-frame clones, though not all of them. The listing contains fewer than 40,000 clones. The sequencing sample was made of blood buffy coat. These receptors came from a woman aged 18 to 75 with a cervical HPV16 infection that either progressed to CIN3+ or cleared (not recorded which).

A note on this clone: The read falls 3 residues short of the CDR3 end, and the missing part is taken from the germline J gene. V is TRBV19 and J is TRBJ2-4; D is possibly TRBD1 (5 bases). CDR1 and CDR2 (germline): LNHDA, SQIVND (reference sequence). Trimming stripped 5 bases from V and 0 bases from J, with 17 bases between. CDR3 length: 17 amino acids. The CDR3: CASSFRQKGVAKNIQYF. Incomplete CDR3 DNA: TGTGCCAGTAGTTTTCGACAGAAAGGGGTAGCCAAAAACATT.

Remarks on this clone: The read gets to within 3 residues of the CDR3 end, and the germline J gene fills in the rest. The gene calls are TRBV5-1 and TRBJ2-3; 12 bases map to TRBD2. The CDR3 is 17 amino acids. Losses at the gene ends were 4 bases for V and 0 bases for J; bases not matched to a gene: 6. Germline loops: CDR1 SGHRS, CDR2 YFSETQ. The CDR3 spells CASSDLGTSGSTDTQYF. The CDR3 DNA, read in part, is TGCGCCAGCAGCGATCTCGGGACTAGCGGGAGCACAGATACG.

Comment on this clone: The CDR3 end lies 3 residues beyond the end of the read and is filled in from the germline J gene. The V gene is TRBV19, the J gene TRBJ1-5, with TRBD1 matching 9 bases. Germline V CDR1 and CDR2: LNHDA, SQIVND (reference sequence). The CDR3 consists of 14 residues. The ends lost 4 bases at V and 5 bases at J; junction bases unmatched: 3. The CDR3 is CASSRGQGYQPQHF. Incomplete CDR3 DNA: TGTGCCAGTAGTAGAGGACAGGGGTATCAGCCC.

To note about this clone: The CDR3 end is not reached by the read, which stops 3 residues before it; the germline J gene fills it in. The V call is TRBV29-1, the J call TRBJ2-5, with a tentative D call TRBD1 (5 bases). CDR3 length equals 13 residues. Trimming pared 4 bases from V and 2 bases from J, leaving 11 bases between. CDR1 and CDR2 (germline): SQVTM, ANQGSEA. The CDR3: CSVGSRVQETQYF. The sequenced part of the CDR3 DNA is TGCAGCGTTGGTAGCAGGGTTCAAGAGACC.

A note on this clone: From the germline J gene comes the end of the CDR3, since the read stops 3 residues before it. The V gene is TRBV30, the J gene TRBJ2-1; tentatively, D is TRBD1 (6 bases). The CDR3 runs to 12 residues. V dropped 3 bases and J dropped 9 bases, with 12 bases sitting between them. Germline lookup yields CDR1 GTSNPN and CDR2 SVGIG (reference sequence). This chain's CDR3 is CAWRGGVGEQFF. Partial CDR3 DNA: TGTGCCTGGAGAGGGGGAGTTGGTGAG.

As for this clone: The junction departs from the called germline gene at one end, perhaps through a read error. The CDR3 goes on 3 residues after the read ends, and that part is filled in from the germline J gene. The rearrangement uses TRBV4-2 and TRBJ2-7, with D possibly TRBD2 on 6 matching bases. This CDR3 is 15 amino acids long. From germline, CDR1 is LGHNA and CDR2 YNFKEQ. CDR3 DNA (partial): TGCGCCAGCAGCCCGGGACTCGAGTTTCCCTACGAG. Its translation: CASSPGLEFPYE. Given in full, the CDR3 is CASSPGLEFPYEQYF.

The sequenced CDR3 bases are TGTGCTAGTGGCCAAAAGCGGGAGGGTCGGGTGTGCGAAGAGACC. The encoded protein is CASGQKREGRVCEET. The whole CDR3 is CASGQKREGRVCEETQYF. The chain couples TRBV12-5 to TRBJ2-5; 10 nucleotides agree with TRBD2. The CDR3 extends 3 residues past the end of the read, so its final part is completed from the germline J gene. Germline-derived CDR1 and CDR2 are LGHNT and FRNRAP. J gave up 3 bases and V 6 bases, and 16 bases lay outside the gene matches. The CDR3 sequence is 18 residues long.

A word on this clone: Sequencing ends 3 residues short of the CDR3 end; the germline J gene provides the rest. J is TRBJ2-2 and V is TRBV20-1; 9 bases match TRBD1. This CDR3 is 14 amino acids long. V dropped 1 base and J dropped 7; count of bases not matched to a gene: 4. The germline V gene encodes CDR1 DFQATT and CDR2 SNEGSKA (reference sequence). The CDR3 here is CSARVGQGGGELFF. The DNA read from the CDR3 is TGCAGTGCTAGAGTGGGACAGGGTGGCGGGGAG.

Points on this clone: The DNA ends 3 residues before the CDR3 does, and the rest of the CDR3 is filled in from the germline J gene. V and J are TRBV7-9 and TRBJ1-1; TRBD1 matches at 7 bases. Trimming removed 3 bases from V and 5 bases from J; junction bases left unmatched: 9. The CDR3 is 15 residues long. Germline V CDR1 and CDR2: SEHNR, FQNEAQ (reference sequence). Partial CDR3 DNA: TGTGCCAGCAGCTTTTCCCCAGGGGGAGGGACTGAA. Translation gives CASSFSPGGGTE. The whole CDR3 protein is CASSFSPGGGTEAFF.

Of note for this clone: The CDR3 extends 3 residues past the end of the read, so its final part is completed from the germline J gene. J is TRBJ2-3 and V is TRBV5-8; TRBD1 is a possible D gene (5 bases). V gave up 2 bases and J gave up 0 bases, with 7 bases separating them. Germline CDR1 SGHTS, CDR2 YDEGEE. The CDR3 covers 14 residues. The CDR3 loop is CASSFDSSTDTQYF. The sequenced part of the CDR3 DNA is TGTGCCAGCAGCTTCGACAGTAGCACAGATACG.

About this clone itself: The CDR3 extends 3 residues past the end of the read, so its final part is completed from the germline J gene. J is TRBJ2-7 and V is TRBV12-3 or TRBV12-4; the match to TRBD2 covers 10 bases. The CDR3 is made up of 14 amino acids. V shed 3 bases and J 3 bases; nucleotides not matched to a gene: 2. Incomplete CDR3 DNA: TGTGCCAGCAGTTTCTCTAGCGGGGGCTACGAG. This sequence encodes CASSFSSGGYE. The whole CDR3 protein is CASSFSSGGYEQYF.

Remarks on this clone: Sequencing ends 3 residues short of the CDR3 end; the germline J gene provides the rest. V gene TRBV6-2 or TRBV6-3 combines with J gene TRBJ2-7; TRBD1 matches at 7 bases. Germline V CDR1 and CDR2: MNHEY, SVGEGT. This CDR3 region has 14 residues. The V and J ends lost 8 bases and 1 base, in that order; junction bases with no gene match: 8. CDR3 bases read: TGTGCCAGCCGATCCGGGACAGCATCCTACGAG. Translating gives CASRSGTASYE. The CDR3 in its entirety is CASRSGTASYEQYF.

Points on this clone: The read stops 3 residues short of the end of the CDR3; the missing end is completed from the germline J gene. This rearrangement joins TRBV28 to TRBJ2-2; D not resolved. V was pared by 5 bases and J by 3 bases, with 4 bases between. The CDR3 runs to 12 residues. From germline, CDR1 is MDHEN and CDR2 SYDVKM. The CDR3 sequence: CASSTYTGELFF. Partial CDR3 DNA: TGTGCCAGCAGTACATACACCGGGGAG.

Note on this clone: From the germline J gene comes the end of the CDR3, since the read stops 3 residues before it. The V gene is TRBV6-2 or TRBV6-3, the J gene TRBJ2-1, with D hard to call. The CDR3 consists of 16 residues. The germline CDR1 and CDR2 sequences are MNHEY and SVGEGT. V lost 6 bases to trimming and J lost 5 bases, with 20 bases between them. The sequenced CDR3 bases are TGTGCCAGCAGCCTTATGATGGCCGAAGTGAACAATGAG. This codes for CASSLMMAEVNNE. The full CDR3 reads CASSLMMAEVNNEQFF.

In regard to this clone: The observed sequence ends 3 residues before the CDR3 terminus, with the missing tail filled in from the germline J gene. The J gene is TRBJ1-5, the V gene TRBV19; D is possibly TRBD1 (6 bases). Trimming stripped 6 bases from V and 7 bases from J, with 16 bases between. Germline values: CDR1 LNHDA, CDR2 SQIVND (reference sequence). The CDR3 totals 14 residues. The CDR3 region is CASRRDTVGQPQHF. CDR3 DNA (partial): TGTGCCAGTAGGCGGGACACCGTAGGACAGCCC.

Notes on this clone: Read data end 3 residues before the CDR3 end; the end is taken from the germline J gene. The V call is TRBV29-1, the J call TRBJ2-5, with TRBD1 as a possible D gene (6 bases). Trimming cost V 6 bases and J 5 bases, with 22 bases left between them. Germline-derived CDR1 and CDR2 are SQVTM and ANQGSEA. The CDR3 has 15 amino acids. The CDR3 here is CSVGRMGAGRETQYF. The part of the CDR3 DNA that was read is TGCAGCGTCGGAAGGATGGGGGCAGGGCGCGAGACC. The full variable domain, completed using reference TRBV29-1 and TRBJ2-5, is SAVISQKPSRDICQRGTSLTIQCQVDSQVTMMFWYRQQPGQSLTLIATANQGSEATYESGFVIDKFPISRPNLTFSTLTVSNMSPEDSSIYLCSVGRMGAGRETQYFGPGTRLLVL.

About this clone: The read halts 3 residues ahead of the CDR3 end, with the missing end drawn from the germline J gene. The V gene is TRBV2, the J gene TRBJ1-2; 7 nucleotides match TRBD1. From germline, CDR1 is SNHLY and CDR2 FYNNEI. J lost 1 base, V lost 7 bases, and 9 bases had no gene match. CDR3 size: 15 residues. The part of the CDR3 DNA that was read is TGTGCCAGCACCTATGGACAGGCCCGTAACTATGGC. Its protein is CASTYGQARNYG. The full CDR3 is CASTYGQARNYGYTF. The full variable domain, its missing parts supplied by reference TRBV2 and TRBJ1-2, is EPEVTQTPSHQVTQMGQEVILRCVPISNHLYFYWYRQILGQKVEFLVSFYNNEISEKSEIFDDQFSVERPDGSNFTLKIRSTKLEDSAMYFCASTYGQARNYGYTFGSGTRLTVV.

Details on this clone: The CDR3 goes on 3 residues after the read ends, and that part is filled in from the germline J gene. The gene calls are TRBV5-6 and TRBJ2-1, with 8 positions matching TRBD2. Looked up from germline, CDR1 is SGHDT and CDR2 is YYEEEE. This CDR3 contains 15 residues. The ends lost 0 bases at V and 3 bases at J; junction bases unmatched: 2. Here the CDR3 reads CASSLGTSYYNEQFF. Partial CDR3 DNA: TGTGCCAGCAGCTTGGGGACTAGCTACTACAATGAG. The whole variable domain, remainder taken from reference TRBV5-6 and TRBJ2-1, is DAGVTQSPTHLIKTRGQQVTLRCSPKSGHDTVSWYQQALGQGPQFIFQYYEEEERQRGNFPDRFSGHQFPNYSSELNVNALLLGDSALYLCASSLGTSYYNEQFFGPGTRLTVL.

Of note for this clone: The read stops 3 residues short of the end of the CDR3; the missing end is completed from the germline J gene. The V and J genes are TRBV11-2 and TRBJ2-1; D may be TRBD2 (5 bases). This CDR3 contains 14 residues. Germline-derived CDR1 and CDR2 are SGHAT and FQNNGV. V was pared by 4 bases and J by 2 bases, with 9 bases between. CDR3 DNA, as far as it was read: TGTGCCAGCAGCTCCCCGAGGGCCTACAATGAG. Protein sequence: CASSSPRAYNE. The entire CDR3 protein is CASSSPRAYNEQFF.

As concerns this clone: The read ends 3 residues before the CDR3 terminus; that terminus is restored from the germline J gene. This chain joins TRBV7-2 and TRBJ1-6; TRBD1 aligns across 7 bases. V gave up 5 bases and J gave up 8 bases; unmatched junction bases: 6. Germline V gene sequence: CDR1 SGHTA, CDR2 FQGNSA. The CDR3 has 14 residues. The CDR3 loop reads CASSLTGMDSPLHF. The part of the CDR3 DNA that was read is TGTGCCAGCAGCCTGACAGGGATGGATTCACCC.

With respect to this clone: Coverage ceases 3 residues before the CDR3 finishes, and the germline J gene fills in the end. The rearrangement joins TRBV28 to TRBJ2-7; D perhaps matches TRBD2 (5 bases). CDR1 is MDHEN and CDR2 is SYDVKM in the germline V gene. With 5 bases removed from V and 0 bases from J, the gap between germline ends came to 11 bases. This CDR3 is built from 14 residues. The CDR3 reads CASSVYGDSYEQYF. CDR3 DNA (partial): TGTGCCAGCAGTGTCTACGGGGACTCCTACGAG.

A word on this clone: The read comes to an end 3 residues before the CDR3 does, leaving the germline J gene to fill in the end. This chain joins TRBV19 and TRBJ2-7, with TRBD1 matching 8 bases. The V gene end was trimmed by 4 bases and the J gene end by 0 bases; junction bases not matched to a gene: 2. Germline values: CDR1 LNHDA, CDR2 SQIVND (reference sequence). The CDR3 is made up of 14 amino acids. The chain's CDR3 is CASSRQGSSYEQYF. The covered CDR3 bases are TGTGCCAGTAGTAGACAGGGGAGCTCCTACGAG.

A remark on this clone: Read data end 3 residues before the CDR3 end; the end is taken from the germline J gene. The chain has TRBV5-5 and TRBJ1-1, with D tentatively TRBD1 (6 bases). The germline V gene encodes CDR1 SGHKS and CDR2 YYEKEE (reference sequence). The germline V and J ends were trimmed by 4 bases and 1 base, with 11 bases remaining between them. There are 14 residues in the CDR3. The sequenced part of the CDR3 DNA is TGTGCCAGCAGCCTGACAGGTCAGAACACTGAA. Its protein is CASSLTGQNTE. The full CDR3 sequence reads CASSLTGQNTEAFF.

As for this clone: The CDR3 end lies 3 residues beyond the end of the read and is filled in from the germline J gene. The chain uses TRBV6-1 and TRBJ2-4; TRBD1 aligns across 8 bases. Germline lookup yields CDR1 MNHNS and CDR2 SASEGT. With 1 base clipped from V and 8 bases from J, the junction kept 1 base outside the gene matches. This CDR3 is 13 amino acids long. CDR3 protein: CASSEVGQDIQYF. The covered CDR3 bases are TGTGCCAGCAGTGAAGTGGGACAGGACATT.

As concerns this clone: The CDR3 extends 3 residues past the end of the read, so its final part is completed from the germline J gene. The gene calls are TRBV6-2 or TRBV6-3 and TRBJ2-7; D gene unclear. The V gene's germline CDR1 is MNHEY and CDR2 SVGEGT. V lost 8 bases, J lost 6 bases, and 11 bases lay in between. The CDR3 spans 11 residues. Here the CDR3 reads CASSLQSEQYF. CDR3 bases read: TGTGCCAGCTCCCTTCAGTCCGAG.

About this clone: The CDR3 extends 3 residues past the end of the read, so its final part is completed from the germline J gene. The chain has TRBV19 and TRBJ2-1; maybe TRBD2 (7 bases). V lost 2 bases, J lost 6 bases, and 11 bases lay in between. CDR1 LNHDA and CDR2 SQIVND come from the germline V gene (reference sequence). This CDR3 is built from 14 residues. The sequenced part of the CDR3 DNA is TGTGCCAGTAGTATATGGGGGGGCCTCAATGAG. Residues: CASSIWGGLNE. The full CDR3 protein reads CASSIWGGLNEQFF.

Comment on this clone: Read coverage stops 3 residues before the CDR3 terminus; the germline J gene supplies the remainder. This chain joins TRBV12-3 or TRBV12-4 and TRBJ2-4; tentatively, D is TRBD1 (6 bases). V gave up 2 bases and J gave up 6 bases, with 14 bases separating them. CDR3 length: 15 amino acids. The CDR3 bases that were read are TGTGCCAGCAGTTTATATTCAGGGGTCGGAAACATT. Amino acid sequence: CASSLYSGVGNI. The full CDR3 protein is CASSLYSGVGNIQYF.